This T cell receptor (beta chain) was captured by sequencing in a study of OX40 agonist ivuxolimab in advanced cancers. Overall study: Partial responses were achieved by three patients, of whom one had hepatocellular carcinoma and two had cutaneous melanoma. Findings and caveats of the study: The CD4+ and CD8+ T cells in the blood had expanded clonally by week 6 at 0.1 to 3.0 mg/kg.

The repertoire was sequenced with immunoSEQ multiplex PCR; TCRdb's copy has only in-frame clones and lacks some. The sample carries just under 80,000 clones, roughly four fifths recorded once. Germline V CDR1 and CDR2: MNHNY, SVGAGI (reference sequence). The CDR3 consists of 13 residues. The V end lost 6 bases, the J end lost 6 bases, and 12 bases lay between the germline ends. In this sample, this clone turned up a few times. Its antigen is undetermined. The chain combines TRBV6-6 with TRBJ2-4; D is uncertain. Specimen: CD4+ or CD8+ T cells sorted from blood, collected in a trial of the OX40 agonist ivuxolimab. This clonotype was obtained from an adult with an advanced solid tumor such as melanoma, head and neck, liver or kidney cancer. CDR3 loop: CASSPGSSNIQYF. Written as DNA, the CDR3 is TGTGCCAGCAGCCCTGGGTCTTCAAACATTCAGTACTTC.